What follows are 24 T cell receptor beta chains derived from one specimen sequenced in a study of blood T cell repertoires in COVID-19. This table comes from immunoSEQ multiplex PCR, and its TCRdb copy is limited to in-frame clones, with some not included. Of roughly 200,000 clones in the sample, about four fifths were seen once. The sequencing sample was made of peripheral blood. The receptors were sampled from a man between 65 and 80 years old with active or convalescent COVID-19.

The V call is TRBV6-5, the J call TRBJ2-7; 7 bases are shared with TRBD1. CDR1 is MNHEY, CDR2 SVGAGI, per germline. J was trimmed by 7 bases and V by 6 bases; bases with no gene match: 9. This CDR3 has 13 residues. The CDR3 reads CASRRQGVLEQYF. In DNA, the CDR3 is TGTGCCAGCAGACGCCAGGGGGTCCTTGAGCAGTACTTC.

The genes are TRBV27 and TRBJ1-5; D remains unclear. The CDR3 is made up of 13 amino acids. CDR1 MNHEY and CDR2 SMNVEV come from the germline V gene (reference sequence). V lost 5 bases to trimming and J lost 6 bases, with 11 bases between them. CDR3 in DNA: TGTGCCAGCAGTCCGTCTCGCGGTCAGCCCCAGCATTTT. Amino acid sequence: CASSPSRGQPQHF.

V is TRBV15 and J is TRBJ2-6, with a tentative D call TRBD1 (6 bases). The CDR3 contains 18 residues. V gave up 0 bases and J gave up 3 bases, with 15 bases separating them. Germline values: CDR1 LNHNV, CDR2 YYDKDF (reference sequence). Here the CDR3 DNA reads TGTGCCACCAGCAGAGATTGGACAGCCCGCTTTGGGGCCAACGTCCTGACTTTC. This translates into CATSRDWTARFGANVLTF.

V is TRBV6-2 or TRBV6-3 and J is TRBJ2-1, with 11 bases that match TRBD1. The CDR3 loop spans 12 amino acids. The trim removed 4 bases at V and 15 bases at J, leaving 5 bases unmatched. Germline V gene data show CDR1 as MNHEY and CDR2 as SVGEGT. The chain's CDR3 is CASSSDRGRWFF. The CDR3 DNA reads as TGTGCCAGCAGTTCGGACAGGGGGCGTTGGTTCTTC.

The sample holds a few counts of this clone. One end of the junction fails to match germline, which may point to a read error. V usage is TRBV7-9 and J usage is TRBJ2-7; TRBD2 is a possible D gene (5 bases). The CDR3 is 8 residues long. Germline CDR1 SEHNR, CDR2 FQNEAQ (reference sequence). This CDR3 reads CATTSRDF. The CDR3 coding sequence is TGTGCCACAACCTCGAGGGACTTC.

The CDR3 loop is CASSRREEAFF. Written as DNA, the CDR3 is TGTGCCAGCTCACGACGGGAGGAAGCTTTCTTT. The V call is TRBV18, the J call TRBJ1-1; D remains unclear. V was cut by 4 bases and J by 8 bases, with 8 bases left in between. Germline-derived CDR1 and CDR2 are KGHSH and LQKENI. CDR3 size: 11 residues.

In DNA, the CDR3 is TGCGCCAGCAGGGAGGACAGGGGAGAGACCCAGTACTTC. Residues: CASREDRGETQYF. The rearrangement links TRBV5-1 to TRBJ2-5; 9 bases match TRBD1. J gave up 4 bases and V 5 bases, and 3 bases lay outside the gene matches. Germline values: CDR1 SGHRS, CDR2 YFSETQ. CDR3 length: 13 residues.

V is TRBV27 and J is TRBJ1-1; D gene unclear. CDR1 and CDR2 from the germline V gene are MNHEY and SMNVEV (reference sequence). This CDR3 has 13 amino acids. Trimming took off 0 bases at V and 7 bases at J, with 9 bases between the two ends. DNA of the CDR3: TGTGCCAGCAGTTTATCGGCCGGGGATGAAGCTTTCTTT. This gives the protein CASSLSAGDEAFF.

The chain employs TRBV18 and TRBJ2-5; a weak D match, TRBD1 (6 bases). V dropped 3 bases and J dropped 2 bases, with 7 bases sitting between them. The CDR3 contains 13 residues. CDR1 is KGHSH, CDR2 LQKENI, per germline. The CDR3 DNA is TGTGCCAGCTCACCCGGACAGCAAGAGACCCAGTACTTC. Amino acid sequence: CASSPGQQETQYF.

The J gene is TRBJ2-1, the V gene TRBV6-5, with D maybe TRBD2 (7 bases). Germline V gene sequence: CDR1 MNHEY, CDR2 SVGAGI. V lost 8 bases, J lost 13 bases, and 21 bases lay in between. This CDR3 is built from 13 residues. In DNA form, the CDR3 reads TGTGCCAGCGGGTTTCAAGGGGGGGGGCGTCAGTTCTTC. Amino acid sequence: CASGFQGGGRQFF.

The chain couples TRBV6-1 to TRBJ1-5, with a possible D match to TRBD1 (6 bases). V was trimmed by 2 bases and J by 5 bases, leaving 10 bases between them. Germline CDR1 is MNHNS and CDR2 is SASEGT. The CDR3 has 14 amino acids. The CDR3 reads CASSESGQYQPQHF. The DNA for the CDR3 is TGTGCCAGCAGTGAAAGCGGACAGTATCAGCCCCAGCATTTT.

The chain combines TRBV5-5 with TRBJ2-2; 10 nucleotides match TRBD1. The CDR3 has 16 residues. V shed 4 bases, J shed 6 bases, and the junction held 9 bases outside the gene matches. Germline values: CDR1 SGHKS, CDR2 YYEKEE (reference sequence). The CDR3 DNA reads as TGTGCCAGCAGCGCCTGGACAGGGGGATTTGCCGGGGAGCTGTTTTTT. Its protein product is CASSAWTGGFAGELFF.

This sequence joins TRBV6-1 and TRBJ2-7; unclear D gene. CDR3 length equals 12 residues. V lost 2 bases and J lost 3, with 5 bases in between. CDR1 MNHNS and CDR2 SASEGT come from the germline V gene. The chain's CDR3 is CASSEPGYEQYF. In nucleotides, the CDR3 is TGTGCCAGCAGTGAACCGGGCTACGAGCAGTACTTC.

This rearrangement joins TRBV28 to TRBJ1-2, with 8 bases matching TRBD1. The CDR3 contains 14 residues. With V trimmed by 3 bases and J by 5 bases, 5 bases remained unmatched. Germline V CDR1 and CDR2: MDHEN, SYDVKM. CDR3: CASSLDRVWYGYTF. CDR3 coding DNA: TGTGCCAGCAGTTTGGACAGGGTTTGGTATGGCTACACCTTC.

This clone was detected once. The J gene is TRBJ2-7, the V gene TRBV6-1; TRBD1 aligns across 8 bases. The V gene end was trimmed by 3 bases and the J gene end by 3 bases; junction bases not matched to a gene: 7. The CDR3 covers 15 residues. CDR1 and CDR2 (germline): MNHNS, SASEGT. CDR3 region: CASSDRDRPYYEQYF. CDR3 bases: TGTGCCAGCAGTGACCGGGACAGGCCATACTACGAGCAGTACTTC.

V is TRBV6-5 and J is TRBJ1-1; D is undetermined. CDR1 is MNHEY, CDR2 SVGAGI, per germline. CDR3 length: 14 amino acids. V was pared by 8 bases and J by 0 bases, with 13 bases between. The CDR3 region is CASRQVPMNTEAFF. CDR3 DNA: TGTGCCAGCCGGCAGGTTCCTATGAACACTGAAGCTTTCTTT.

The CDR3 spells CATSDPGQGVYGYTF. The CDR3 nucleotides read TGTGCCACCAGTGACCCGGGACAGGGAGTCTATGGCTACACCTTC. The chain recombines TRBV24-1 with TRBJ1-2; 9 bases agree with TRBD1. V trimming: 4 bases; J trimming: 4 bases; junction bases outside the gene matches: 6. This CDR3 spans 15 amino acids. Looked up from germline, CDR1 is KGHDR and CDR2 is SFDVKD.

This sequence joins TRBV27 and TRBJ2-1; the match to TRBD1 covers 11 bases. Looked up from germline, CDR1 is MNHEY and CDR2 is SMNVEV (reference sequence). This CDR3 contains 15 residues. Trimming cost V 6 bases and J 6 bases; bases outside gene matches: 7. DNA for the CDR3: TGTGCCAGCAGACGCCGGGACAGGGGGGTCAATGAGCAGTTCTTC. This gives the protein CASRRRDRGVNEQFF.

This chain joins TRBV7-6 and TRBJ2-2, with 12 bases aligning to TRBD2. CDR3 size: 18 residues. Germline V gives CDR1 SGHVS, CDR2 FNYEAQ. Losses at the gene ends were 4 bases for V and 4 bases for J; bases not matched to a gene: 10. In nucleotides, the CDR3 is TGTGCCAGCAGCTCTTACCCTCTAGCGGGAGGGGGCACCGGGGAGCTGTTTTTT. Translated: CASSSYPLAGGGTGELFF.

The chain couples TRBV11-2 to TRBJ1-5; D unclear. The CDR3 is 13 residues long. Germline CDR1 SGHAT, CDR2 FQNNGV. The germline V and J ends were trimmed by 0 bases and 5 bases, with 5 bases remaining between them. CDR3 sequence reads: CASSLDPDQPQHF. In DNA form, the CDR3 reads TGTGCCAGCAGCTTAGACCCCGATCAGCCCCAGCATTTT.

The chain combines TRBV5-1 with TRBJ2-6; D possibly corresponds to TRBD1 (5 bases). With 4 bases removed from V and 0 bases from J, the gap between germline ends came to 11 bases. CDR1 is SGHRS and CDR2 is YFSETQ in the germline V gene. The CDR3 totals 16 residues. CDR3 sequence: CASSPSRGSGANVLTF. CDR3 nucleotide sequence: TGCGCCAGCAGCCCCTCTAGGGGCTCTGGGGCCAACGTCCTGACTTTC.

The CDR3 is CASSKRGWIYEQYF. CDR3 DNA sequence: TGTGCCAGTAGCAAACGGGGGTGGATCTACGAGCAGTACTTC. V gene TRBV19 combines with J gene TRBJ2-7; a possible D gene is TRBD2 (6 bases). Trimming pared 6 bases from V and 3 bases from J, leaving 15 bases between. Germline CDR1 reads LNHDA; CDR2 reads SQIVND (reference sequence). The CDR3 loop spans 14 amino acids. Combining the CDR3 with reference TRBV19 and TRBJ2-7 gives the whole variable domain DGGITQSPKYLFRKEGQNVTLSCEQNLNHDAMYWYRQDPGQGLRLIYYSQIVNDFQKGDIAEGYSVSREKKESFPLTVTSAQKNPTAFYLCASSKRGWIYEQYFGPGTRLTVT.

V is TRBV29-1 and J is TRBJ2-2; 10 nucleotides agree with TRBD2. From germline, CDR1 is SQVTM and CDR2 ANQGSEA. The CDR3 length is 16 residues. Losses at the gene ends were 6 bases for V and 4 bases for J; bases not matched to a gene: 11. DNA for the CDR3: TGCAGCGTGGGCAACCTAGCGGGGGATGGCACCGGGGAGCTGTTTTTT. Translated, it gives CSVGNLAGDGTGELFF.

This chain joins TRBV6-5 and TRBJ2-1, with 11 positions matching TRBD2. Germline V gene data show CDR1 as MNHEY and CDR2 as SVGAGI. After removal of 2 bases from V and 9 bases from J, the junction contained 9 bases not matched to a gene. The CDR3 length is 16 residues. CDR3 in DNA: TGTGCCAGCAGTTACAGCCTAGCGGGAGGAAAGAGTGAGCAGTTCTTC. It specifies CASSYSLAGGKSEQFF.